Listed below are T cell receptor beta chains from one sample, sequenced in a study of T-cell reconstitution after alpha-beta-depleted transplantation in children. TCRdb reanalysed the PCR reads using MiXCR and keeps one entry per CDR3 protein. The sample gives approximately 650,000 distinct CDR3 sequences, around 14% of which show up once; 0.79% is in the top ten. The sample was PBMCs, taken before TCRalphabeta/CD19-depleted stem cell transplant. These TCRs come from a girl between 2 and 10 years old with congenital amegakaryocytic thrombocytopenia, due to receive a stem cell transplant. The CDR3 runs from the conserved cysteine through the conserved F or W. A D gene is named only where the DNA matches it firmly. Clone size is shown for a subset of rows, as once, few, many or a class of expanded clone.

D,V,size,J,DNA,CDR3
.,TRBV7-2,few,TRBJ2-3,TGTGCCAGCAGCCCAGAGGAGCGGTTCCCCACAGATACGCAGTATTTT,CASSPEERFPTDTQYF
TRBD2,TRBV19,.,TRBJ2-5,TGTGCCAGTAAGCAGACTAGCGGGGAAGAGACCCAGTACTTC,CASKQTSGEETQYF
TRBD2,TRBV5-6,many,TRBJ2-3,TGTGCCAGCAGCTTGGCCGGGTCTAGCGGGGATACGCAGTATTTT,CASSLAGSSGDTQYF
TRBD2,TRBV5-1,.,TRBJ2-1,TGCGCCAGCAGCTTGCTGGATCGGGAGGGCTTGGTATATACACTGCACAATGAGCAGTTCTTC,CASSLLDREGLVYTLHNEQFF
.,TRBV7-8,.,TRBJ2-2,TGTGCCAGCAGCTTAGAGGGCGTCGCCGGGGAGCTGTTTTTT,CASSLEGVAGELFF
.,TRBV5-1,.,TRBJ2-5,TGCGCCAGCAGGCCACTCAGGACGGAGACCCAGTACTTC,CASRPLRTETQYF
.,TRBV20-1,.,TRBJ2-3,TGCAGTGCTAGAGCTTCAAACGCAGATACGCAGTATTTT,CSARASNADTQYF
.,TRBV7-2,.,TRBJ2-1,TGTGCCAGCAGCACTCAGCTGTCAAATGAGCAGTTCTTC,CASSTQLSNEQFF
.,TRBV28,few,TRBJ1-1,TGTGCCAGCAGTTTTAAGAGAGAAGCTTTCTTT,CASSFKREAFF
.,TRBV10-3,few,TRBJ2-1,TGTGCCATCAGGGCTGGACAGTTTGAAGACAATGAGCAGTTCTTC,CAIRAGQFEDNEQFF
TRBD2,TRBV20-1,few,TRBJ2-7,TGCAGTGCTAGAGATCTCTGGGGACTAGCGCCCTACGAGCAGTACTTC,CSARDLWGLAPYEQYF
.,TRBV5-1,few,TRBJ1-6,TGCGCCAGCAGCTCCGCCGGCCGTGAAGTGACCCTCCACTTT,CASSSAGREVTLHF
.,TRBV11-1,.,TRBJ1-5,TGTGCCAGCAGCTTAGGTCCAGGGAGTGAGGGGTATAGCAATCAGCCCCAGCATTTT,CASSLGPGSEGYSNQPQHF
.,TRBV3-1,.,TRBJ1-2,TGTGCCAGCAGCCAAGTAATCGGACCACGGGGCTACACCTTC,CASSQVIGPRGYTF
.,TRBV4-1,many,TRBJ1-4,TGCGCCAGCAGCCAAGATGGAAGGAAACTGTTTTTT,CASSQDGRKLFF
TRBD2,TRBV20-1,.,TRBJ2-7,TGCAGTGCTTGTCTAGCGGGAGGCGGATACGAGCAGTACTTC,CSACLAGGGYEQYF
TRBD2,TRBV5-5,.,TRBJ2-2,TGTGCCAGCAGGACTGGACTAGCGGGAGGGACGAACACCGGGGAGCTGTTTTTT,CASRTGLAGGTNTGELFF
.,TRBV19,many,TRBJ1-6,TGTGCCAGCGCTAAAGGCGGGCGTGGGTCACCCCTCCACTTT,CASAKGGRGSPLHF
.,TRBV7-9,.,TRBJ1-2,TGTGCCAGCAGCTTAGGAGAAGCGTCTTACACCTTC,CASSLGEASYTF
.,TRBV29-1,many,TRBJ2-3,TGCAGCCTCCCCCCTACTAGCACAGATACGCAGTATTTT,CSLPPTSTDTQYF
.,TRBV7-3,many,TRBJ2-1,TGTGCCAGCAGCTTTTATAGCCACAATGAGCAGTTCTTC,CASSFYSHNEQFF
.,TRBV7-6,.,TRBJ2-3,TGTGCCAGCAGCTTACAGGTGTCGGGGCGTGATAGCACAGATACGCAGTATTTT,CASSLQVSGRDSTDTQYF
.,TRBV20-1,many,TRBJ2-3,TGCAGTAGTGGCAGGTCTTTACTAGATACGCAGTATTTT,CSSGRSLLDTQYF
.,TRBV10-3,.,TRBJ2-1,TGTGCCATCAGTGACCCTGGCGGGCGCTTTTACAATGAGCAGTTCTTC,CAISDPGGRFYNEQFF
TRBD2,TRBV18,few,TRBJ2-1,TGTGCCAGCTCACCGGGACTAGCGCCCTCCTACAATGAGCAGTTCTTC,CASSPGLAPSYNEQFF
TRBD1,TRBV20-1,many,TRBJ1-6,TGCAGTGCAAACAGGGGGCCTAATTCACCCCTCCACTTT,CSANRGPNSPLHF
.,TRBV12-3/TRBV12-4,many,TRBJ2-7,TGTGCCAGCAGTCCTGAAGACGACTACGAGCAGTACTTC,CASSPEDDYEQYF
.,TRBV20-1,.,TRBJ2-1,TGCAGTGCGCAACGGCGACCGCGCCCCTCTCCCGGGGATGAGCAGTTCTTC,CSAQRRPRPSPGDEQFF
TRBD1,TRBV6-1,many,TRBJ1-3,TGTGCCAGCAGTGAAATTGAGACAGGGGCTGGAAACACCATATATTTT,CASSEIETGAGNTIYF
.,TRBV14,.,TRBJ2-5,TGTGCCAGCAGCCCTCATATCCGAGCGACAGTACAAGAGACCCAGTACTTC,CASSPHIRATVQETQYF
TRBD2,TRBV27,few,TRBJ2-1,TGTGCCAGCAGCCCGGGGGCTAGCGGGGGGTGGAATGAGCAGTTCTTC,CASSPGASGGWNEQFF
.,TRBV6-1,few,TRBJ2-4,TGTGCCAGCAGTGACCAGGGGAGGGGACAAAGTAACATTCAGTACTTC,CASSDQGRGQSNIQYF
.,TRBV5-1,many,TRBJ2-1,TGCGCCAGCAGCTTGGATAGCATGACAGGTACCAATGAGCAGTTCTTC,CASSLDSMTGTNEQFF
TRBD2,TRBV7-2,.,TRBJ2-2,TGTGCCAGCAGCCCCCGAGGTAGCGGGAGACTCGGGGAGCTGTTTTTT,CASSPRGSGRLGELFF
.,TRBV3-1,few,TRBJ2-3,TGTGCCAGCAGCCGGCAGTTGTTCGGTGATACGCAGTATTTT,CASSRQLFGDTQYF
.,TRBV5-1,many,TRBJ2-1,TGCGCCAGCAGCCGAGAGCGGACTGCCCACAATGAGCAGTTCTTC,CASSRERTAHNEQFF
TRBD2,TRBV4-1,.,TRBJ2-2,TGCGCCAGCAGCCAAGTAGCGGGATCAAATCCCGGGGAGCTGTTTTTT,CASSQVAGSNPGELFF
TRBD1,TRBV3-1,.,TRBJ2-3,TGTGCCAGCAGCCAAGTCCCCTTCCTGGTAAACGGACAGGATGGAGATACGCAGTATTTT,CASSQVPFLVNGQDGDTQYF
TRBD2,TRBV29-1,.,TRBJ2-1,TGCAGCGCCGGATTGACTAGCGGGATCCCTCAAGGCTCCTACAATGAGCAGTTCTTC,CSAGLTSGIPQGSYNEQFF
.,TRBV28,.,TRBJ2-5,TGTGCCAGCACCAAACGGACGACTGTCGAGACCCAGTACTTC,CASTKRTTVETQYF
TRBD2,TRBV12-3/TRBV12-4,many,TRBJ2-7,TGTGCCAGCAGTTCGCGCGGGAGTGGCTACGAGCAGTACTTC,CASSSRGSGYEQYF
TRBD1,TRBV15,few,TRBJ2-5,TGTGCCACCAGCAGAGCCCAGAAACTATCCTCCGGGACAGGGCAAGAGACCCAGTACTTC,CATSRAQKLSSGTGQETQYF
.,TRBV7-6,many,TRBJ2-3,TGTGCCAGCAGCCAATGGACAGCTCAGCACCTCACAGATACGCAGTATTTT,CASSQWTAQHLTDTQYF
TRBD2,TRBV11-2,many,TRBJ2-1,TGTGCCAGCAGCTTAGCGGGAGGAGCGAATGAGCAGTTCTTC,CASSLAGGANEQFF
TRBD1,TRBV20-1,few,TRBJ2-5,TGCAGTGCTAACAGGGAACGGGACAGGGCAGGGGAGACCCAGTACTTC,CSANRERDRAGETQYF
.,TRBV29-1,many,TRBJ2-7,TGCAGCGCCCTATTACGGGGCGTCGAGCAGTACTTC,CSALLRGVEQYF
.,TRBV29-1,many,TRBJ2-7,TGCAGCGTTGTGAAGGCGAGGGGTTACGAGCAGTACTTC,CSVVKARGYEQYF
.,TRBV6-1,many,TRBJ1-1,TGTGCCAGCACCCCGCTAGGACGGCTGAACACTGAAGCTTTCTTT,CASTPLGRLNTEAFF
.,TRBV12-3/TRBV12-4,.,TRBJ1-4,TGTGCCAGCAGTTTTGTCAGTTTCGTAGAACTGTTTTTT,CASSFVSFVELFF
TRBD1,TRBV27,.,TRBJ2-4,TGTGCCAGCAGAAGACAGGGGCGCGACATTCAGTACTTC,CASRRQGRDIQYF
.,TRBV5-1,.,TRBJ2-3,TGCGCCAGCAGCAGGAGTCTGAGAGATACGCAGTATTTT,CASSRSLRDTQYF